This T cell receptor beta chain was identified during a study of HIV-infected patients and healthy controls (dated by TCRdb to 2013 to 2016). Context from the whole study: Although they stayed below normal ranges, CD4 counts in 14 of 16 patients rose modestly but significantly after three months of therapy. The CD4:CD8 ratio rose slightly, whereas CD8 counts showed no consistent shift during early therapy. Viral load fell below detection in most of the 16 patients by the second bleed and in all patients following a further year of therapy. Patients exhibited no overall T-cell lymphocytopenia, and total CDR3 counts per chain were not significantly different from those of controls. Whether deep TCR repertoire sequencing of small blood samples from HIV patients could capture immune perturbation and reconstitution was tested in the study.

This clonotype was observed many times. This receptor's antigen is unknown. Nothing much larger sits one base from this clone, and base qualities are not available. Whole blood was used without cell fractionation, so all unsorted peripheral T cells were reflected in the repertoire. For RNA extraction, around 2.5 ml of peripheral blood was collected into Tempus tubes. HIV-infected adults not yet given antiretroviral therapy and scheduled to start treatment were recruited, and the first sixteen eligible patients underwent processing. Enrollment excluded patients who had febrile or AIDS-related illness, tumors, hepatitis B or C coinfection, immunomodulatory therapy, recent vaccination or treatment interruptions. Residual genomic DNA was removed with the TURBO-DNase kit and globin mRNA was depleted with GLOBINclear. Pretreatment blood from HIV-infected patients was collected just before antiretroviral therapy was started.

Results and caveats for the whole study, not just this receptor: MAIT cell alpha-chain CDR3s were found at high frequency in healthy controls but were severely depleted in HIV+ repertoires. During therapy, HIV-associated CDR3s significantly decreased in frequency, while CMV-associated CDR3s did not change significantly, though most became more frequent. Unequal numbers of distinct sequences between patients and controls complicated comparisons, and size-matching overweighted rare events from HIV-infected data. Roughly threefold more distinct CDR3s and higher Shannon diversity were observed in healthy control repertoires than in untreated HIV+ repertoires. The observed differences in diversity could not be explained by the slight differences in age and sex profiles between the study cohorts. HLA typing of donors was not performed in the study. Significantly higher mean Gini indices were seen in HIV-infected repertoires than in controls, possibly reflecting oligoclonality. Eight alpha and eight beta V genes showed significantly different mean usage between HIV-infected patients and controls. More CDR3s were shared between individuals among healthy controls than among HIV+ patients, as measured by Jaccard index and by the count of highly shared sequences. Processing included only sixteen HIV-infected individuals, and this was regarded by the authors as a major limit on how widely the findings apply. In size-matched repertoire data, the apparent post-therapy recovery of the Gini index in HIV-infected patients was not replicated. Sequencing depth was restricted by the use of whole blood, which also prevented the dynamics of distinct T-cell subpopulations from being separated. The pairing of alpha and beta chains was not determined in the samples.

Its CDR3 holds 17 amino acids, cysteine through phenylalanine. Only CDR3 DNA is held: 51 bases, read in frame from base 1. The germline V gene (reference sequence) gives CDR1 as MNHNY and CDR2 as SVGAGI. V is reduced by 0 bases and J by 4 bases, leaving a spacing of 13 bases between them. SuperScript III was used to reverse transcribe 500 ng RNA with primers targeting the alpha and beta constant regions. Separate libraries for the alpha and beta chains were generated through chain-specific third strand synthesis that incorporated multiplexing indices. The protocol used a single primer pair to amplify all rearrangements within a chain, which avoided primer bias, and attached molecular barcodes to each cDNA molecule. Purified cDNA was ligated with T4 RNA Ligase 1 onto a 5' RACE adapter bearing a random hexamer and the SP2 sequencing primer site. Second strand synthesis was performed with Phusion polymerase and primed from the SP2 site, and slow temperature ramps were applied to favor optimal annealing. Two random hexamer sequences, both added before amplification and joined together, made up the 12-nucleotide barcode of each molecule. An amplification PCR of around 25 cycles with P5s and P7 primers came after a short first PCR that had added P5 and P7 adapter elements plus a second index. Libraries received around 25 PCR cycles in total, were quantified on a Qubit, sized on a Bioanalyzer, and diluted to about 3.9 nM. Normalized libraries were sequenced on an Illumina MiSeq with 2 x 250 paired-end kits. Reverse transcription reactions were cleaned up on MinElute columns and eluted into roughly 10 ul Tris-Cl. Adapter ligations were incubated for about 22 hours at 16 degrees C and subsequently purified with AMPure XP beads at a 1:1 ratio. On the study's bioinformatics: Demultiplexed FASTQ files were processed with a modified Decombinator that output V, J, insert and barcode information. Sequences sharing a barcode but differing from the dominant sequence were discarded as errors, and barcodes clustered at Levenshtein distance 3 were counted to estimate original cDNA molecules. The R packages ineq, vegan, igraph and RCytoscape were used for downstream analyses, with IMGT nomenclature and CDR3 definitions applied. To avoid skew from clonal expansion, each TCR was counted once, and V gene usage was computed over distinct sequences. Unique CDR3 amino acid sequences within a donor were connected in similarity networks whenever two sequences differed by a single Levenshtein edit. Published HIV-specific CDR3s (92 alpha, about 640 beta) and CMV-specific CDR3s (around 13 alpha, a few hundred beta) were compiled and searched for in the repertoires. It was shown by random subsampling to size-matched repertoires that the decreased diversity of patients was not caused by their lower sequence numbers. TCRdb reprocessed the public reads (quality trimming at Q25 with fastp, clone calling with MiXCR) and kept in-frame beta chains. For every CDR3 protein sequence, its rows merge into one entry that carries the most common genes and DNA. Clone size and V and J calls follow TCRdb, not the original study. This sample is represented by 7,500 to 8,000 distinct CDR3 sequences; approximately 6.1% of them were singletons. Around a fifth of the sample rests with the top ten.

The rearranged segments are TRBV6-6 and TRBJ2-6; possibly the D gene is TRBD1, per 5 matching bases. Here the sequenced sample was blood, taken before antiretroviral therapy. The sequence was obtained from an adult with HIV infection. The DNA sequence is TGTGCCAGCAGTTACTCGGCCCATGGGGCAGGGGCCAACGTCCTGACTTTC. This yields the protein CASSYSAHGAGANVLTF.